The rows below give T cell receptor beta chains drawn from one sample of a study of neurological immune-mediated disorders. TCRdb fed the 5' RACE reads into MiXCR, producing one record per CDR3 protein. The sample has more than 40,000 distinct CDR3 sequences, roughly 13% seen once. Sample: PBMCs. Receptors were obtained from a male donor with HTLV-1-associated myelopathy (HAM/TSP). CDR3s include the opening cysteine and the closing phenylalanine or tryptophan. The D gene is left open where the match is weak. The size entry is marked missing in some rows and otherwise reads once, few, many or a size class.

14 | TRBJ2-1 | TRBD2 | . | TRBV20-1 | TGCAGTGCTAGAGCCCCTAGCGGCTACAATGAGCAGTTCTTC | CSARAPSGYNEQFF
15 | TRBJ2-3 | . | many | TRBV20-1 | TGCAGTGCTACTGACTTGGAAGGGAACACAGATACGCAGTATTTT | CSATDLEGNTDTQYF
15 | TRBJ2-4 | . | many | TRBV5-1 | TGCGCCAGCAGCTTGGCGGGATTTGGCAAAAACATTCAGTACTTC | CASSLAGFGKNIQYF
13 | TRBJ1-1 | . | many | TRBV28 | TGTGCCAGCAGTTCGGGGGCCGACACTGAAGCTTTCTTT | CASSSGADTEAFF
14 | TRBJ1-3 | . | . | TRBV7-2 | TGTGCCAGCAGCTCCCTGGGCTCTGGAAACACCATATATTTT | CASSSLGSGNTIYF
14 | TRBJ1-6 | . | many | TRBV7-3 | TGTGCCAGCAGCCCCGGGGGCCATAATTCACCCCTCCACTTT | CASSPGGHNSPLHF
16 | TRBJ1-1 | TRBD1 | many | TRBV7-9 | TGTGCCAGCAGCCCATGGGACAGGGGGAGAAGCACTGAAGCTTTCTTT | CASSPWDRGRSTEAFF
12 | TRBJ2-2 | . | many | TRBV10-3 | TGTGCCATCAGCCTTACGTCCGGGGAGCTGTTTTTT | CAISLTSGELFF
16 | TRBJ2-3 | TRBD2 | many | TRBV5-1 | TGCGCCAGCAGGAGAAGCGGGGGCCCCTCGGGGGATACGCAGTATTTT | CASRRSGGPSGDTQYF
14 | TRBJ2-7 | . | many | TRBV5-1 | TGCGCCAGCAGCATGGGACATACCGCCGGCGAGCAGTACTTC | CASSMGHTAGEQYF
17 | TRBJ1-3 | . | many | TRBV7-2 | TGTGCCAGCAGCTCCCGCCCCGAGGGAAATGCTGGAAACACCATATATTTT | CASSSRPEGNAGNTIYF
14 | TRBJ1-4 | . | many | TRBV9 | TGTGCCAGCAGCGTAGCTACATCCGATGAAAAACTGTTTTTT | CASSVATSDEKLFF
14 | TRBJ2-7 | . | many | TRBV7-2 | TGTGCCAGCAGCCAAGACAGGAGCTCCTACGAGCAGTACTTC | CASSQDRSSYEQYF
12 | TRBJ2-4 | . | many | TRBV12-3/TRBV12-4 | TGTGCCAGCAGTTTCCAACGAAACATTCAGTACTTC | CASSFQRNIQYF
16 | TRBJ1-2 | . | many | TRBV5-5 | TGTGCCAGCAGCTTAGGCGTGGACAGAGCTAACTATGGCTACACCTTC | CASSLGVDRANYGYTF
12 | TRBJ1-1 | . | many | TRBV29-1 | TGCAGCGCCCGGGGTGTGAGGGCTGAAGCTTTCTTT | CSARGVRAEAFF
15 | TRBJ2-3 | TRBD2 | . | TRBV6-6 | TGTGCCAGCAGTAAAGTGGGGGGGTTCACAGATACGCAGTATTTT | CASSKVGGFTDTQYF
14 | TRBJ2-7 | . | many | TRBV7-2 | TGTGCCAGCAGCTTAGGTGGGGCCTCGGGCGAGCAGTACTTC | CASSLGGASGEQYF
16 | TRBJ2-7 | TRBD1 | many | TRBV15 | TGTGCCACCAGCAGTACCGGGACAGGGATTTCCTACGAGCAGTACTTC | CATSSTGTGISYEQYF
12 | TRBJ2-7 | . | many | TRBV3-1 | TGTGCCAGCAGCCAAGGAGCTATCGAGCAGTACTTC | CASSQGAIEQYF
15 | TRBJ2-6 | . | medium-sized | TRBV28 | TGTGCCAGCAGTCCCCAGGGGTCTGGGGCCAACGTCCTGACTTTC | CASSPQGSGANVLTF
14 | TRBJ1-1 | . | . | TRBV19 | TGTGCCAGTAGTATTAACAGAATATCTCCCGAAGCTTTCTTT | CASSINRISPEAFF
14 | TRBJ2-7 | . | many | TRBV10-3 | TGTGCCATCAGTGGAACAGGAGATTCCTACGAGCAGTACTTC | CAISGTGDSYEQYF
15 | TRBJ2-3 | TRBD2 | . | TRBV5-8 | TGTGCCAGCAGCCCGGGGGGGTACACCACAGATACGCAGTATTTT | CASSPGGYTTDTQYF
15 | TRBJ2-7 | . | . | TRBV7-2 | TGTGCCAGCAGAATATACGGTTCGACCTCCTACGAGCAGTACTTC | CASRIYGSTSYEQYF
12 | TRBJ2-2 | . | many | TRBV7-9 | TGTGCCAGCAGCTTCAGCACCGGGGAGCTGTTTTTT | CASSFSTGELFF
15 | TRBJ2-5 | . | many | TRBV7-8 | TGTGCCAGCAGCTTAGTGGTCCCACACCAAGAGACCCAGTACTTC | CASSLVVPHQETQYF
15 | TRBJ1-1 | . | many | TRBV3-1 | TGTGCCAGCAGCCAAGTCCTGCACAGGCCCACTGAAGCTTTCTTT | CASSQVLHRPTEAFF
15 | TRBJ2-7 | . | many | TRBV6-8 | TGTGCCAGCAGTTATTCGCGGGACAGCTCCTACGAGCAGTACTTC | CASSYSRDSSYEQYF
16 | TRBJ2-2 | . | many | TRBV6-5 | TGTGCCAGCAGCCCATCATCTGGCAGTAACACCGGGGAGCTGTTTTTT | CASSPSSGSNTGELFF
17 | TRBJ1-4 | TRBD1 | many | TRBV7-9 | TGTGCCAGCAGCTTAGGACAGGGGGGTGCAACTAATGAAAAACTGTTTTTT | CASSLGQGGATNEKLFF
15 | TRBJ2-7 | TRBD1 | many | TRBV20-1 | TGCAGTGCTAGAGACCCCGGGACAGGGAAGATCGAGCAGTACTTC | CSARDPGTGKIEQYF
13 | TRBJ2-3 | . | many | TRBV7-2 | TGTGCCAGCAGCTTAGACTACTCAGATACGCAGTATTTT | CASSLDYSDTQYF
13 | TRBJ2-2 | TRBD2 | many | TRBV15 | TGTGCCACCGGGACTAGCGCCACCGGGGAGCTGTTTTTT | CATGTSATGELFF
16 | TRBJ2-3 | TRBD2 | many | TRBV6-1 | TGTGCCAGCAGCGTTATGACTAGCGGGGTCACAGATACGCAGTATTTT | CASSVMTSGVTDTQYF
14 | TRBJ2-7 | . | few | TRBV18 | TGTGCCAGCTCGCGGGTGTCCAGGGGCTACGAGCAGTACTTC | CASSRVSRGYEQYF
14 | TRBJ1-2 | . | many | TRBV6-5 | TGTGCCAGCAGTTACGGACAGACCAACTATGGCTACACCTTC | CASSYGQTNYGYTF
14 | TRBJ1-3 | . | many | TRBV5-1 | TGCGCCAGCAGCTTGTCCAGCTCTGGAAACACCATATATTTT | CASSLSSSGNTIYF
13 | TRBJ1-2 | TRBD1 | many | TRBV29-1 | TGCAGCGTCCCGGGACAGGGTATATATGGCTACACCTTC | CSVPGQGIYGYTF
13 | TRBJ1-2 | TRBD1 | many | TRBV5-1 | TGCGCCAGCAGCCTTGACAGGGTATACGGCTACACCTTC | CASSLDRVYGYTF
14 | TRBJ1-2 | TRBD1 | medium-sized | TRBV12-3/TRBV12-4 | TGTGCCAGCAGTTTTAAGGCAGGGGGCGAGGGCTACACCTTC | CASSFKAGGEGYTF
14 | TRBJ2-5 | . | many | TRBV12-3/TRBV12-4 | TGTGCCAGCAATAACGAAGGGAACCAAGAGACCCAGTACTTC | CASNNEGNQETQYF
19 | TRBJ2-2 | TRBD2 | many | TRBV4-3 | TGCGCCAGCAGCCAAGCTCCGGGACTAGCGGGGGCCGACACCGGGGAGCTGTTTTTT | CASSQAPGLAGADTGELFF
16 | TRBJ2-1 | TRBD1 | few | TRBV20-1 | TGCAGTGCTAGAGATCTTGGGACAGGGGCATACAATGAGCAGTTCTTC | CSARDLGTGAYNEQFF
13 | TRBJ2-1 | TRBD2 | many | TRBV29-1 | TGCAGCGTTGTAGCGGGGGTCTACAATGAGCAGTTCTTC | CSVVAGVYNEQFF